This T cell receptor beta chain was captured by sequencing in a study of blood T cells in healthy people across ages. Study observations and caveats: In these data, TCR beta diversity tracked strongly with naive T cell percentage.

A J-beta primer mix and a sample-barcoded 5' primer were used in a second PCR of about 6 to 12 cycles. Through a template-switch adaptor with 12 random nucleotides, each cDNA molecule received a tag. TCRdb reprocessed the 5' RACE reads via MiXCR and lists one record per CDR3 protein. The sample has 700,000 or so distinct CDR3 sequences, about 43% seen once. This clonotype was seen once. Its antigen is not known. Being one base from a much bigger clone, this may be a read error. With 5 bases clipped from V and 11 bases from J, the junction kept 8 bases outside the gene matches. The CDR3 consists of 14 residues. Germline CDR1 reads SGHTA; CDR2 reads FQGTGA. The amount of total RNA extracted per sample was at least 6 micrograms.

The gene calls are TRBV7-3 and TRBJ2-5; 13 positions match TRBD2. The sequence derives from a man aged 80 or over in good health. Sequenced: blood. DNA for the CDR3: TGTGCCAGCAGCCCGGGACTAGCGGGACATGAGCAGTACTTC. This translates into CASSPGLAGHEQYF.